This is a list of T cell receptor beta chains from one sample in a study of shared clonotypes between healthy human individuals. The data were produced by immunoSEQ multiplex PCR, yet TCRdb's version contains in-frame clones alone and is incomplete. The repertoire has under 2.5 million clones, less than 95% of them found once; the top ten carry approximately 0.41%. Sequences were obtained from naive CD4+ T cells from PBMCs. The receptor set was obtained from a man aged 18 to 30 in good health. Some clones in this sample may be carry-over from other donors' samples. The CDR3 runs from the conserved cysteine through the conserved F or W. A D gene is named only where the DNA matches it firmly. The size of a clone is reported for some rows only, either as once, few or many, or as a class for expanded clones.

>.|TRBJ2-1|.|TRBV10-2
CASSESRGRARNEQFF
TGCGCCAGCAGTGAGTCGAGGGGGAGGGCCCGGAATGAGCAGTTCTTC
>.|TRBJ1-4|.|TRBV19
CASSFGLINEKLFF
TGTGCCAGTAGTTTCGGACTAATTAATGAAAAACTGTTTTTT
>once|TRBJ2-3|TRBD2|TRBV5-4
CASSLREGADTQYF
TGTGCCAGCAGCTTGCGGGAGGGCGCAGATACGCAGTATTTT
>.|TRBJ2-1|.|TRBV12-5
CASAELRRAGVDNEQFF
TGTGCTAGTGCCGAGCTTAGACGGGCAGGGGTGGACAATGAGCAGTTCTTC
>once|TRBJ2-1|.|TRBV11-2
CASSLGRTVYNEQFF
TGTGCCAGCAGCTTAGGTAGGACAGTCTACAATGAGCAGTTCTTC
>.|TRBJ2-5|.|TRBV15
CATSRFAVQETQYF
TGTGCCACCAGCAGATTCGCAGTCCAAGAGACCCAGTACTTC
>.|TRBJ2-5|.|TRBV16
CASSQSSQETQYF
TGTGCCAGCAGCCAGTCCAGCCAAGAGACCCAGTACTTC
>.|TRBJ1-5|.|TRBV15
CATSSATGPSNVGNQPQHF
TGTGCCACCAGCAGTGCCACCGGACCTTCCAACGTGGGGAATCAGCCCCAGCATTTT
>.|TRBJ1-5|.|TRBV28
CASSANQPQHF
TGTGCCAGCAGTGCAAATCAGCCCCAGCATTTT
>.|TRBJ2-1|.|TRBV7-8
CASSFQPLTSNEQFF
TGTGCCAGCAGCTTCCAGCCCCTGACTAGTAATGAGCAGTTCTTC
>.|TRBJ2-7|.|TRBV7-9
CASSHPDRISYEQYF
TGTGCCAGCAGCCATCCGGACAGAATCTCCTACGAGCAGTACTTC
>.|TRBJ1-3|.|TRBV7-2
CASSLFQGSGNTIYF
TGTGCCAGCAGCTTATTCCAGGGCTCTGGAAACACCATATATTTT
>.|TRBJ2-3|.|TRBV7-7
CASSPERGDTQYF
TGTGCCAGCAGCCCGGAAAGGGGAGATACGCAGTATTTT
>.|TRBJ2-1|TRBD2|TRBV7-3
CASSPASGGSYNEQFF
TGTGCCAGCAGCCCGGCTAGCGGGGGGTCCTACAATGAGCAGTTCTTC
>.|TRBJ2-7|.|TRBV6-1
CASSDSGQGAYEQYF
TGTGCCAGCAGTGATTCGGGGCAGGGCGCCTACGAGCAGTACTTC
>once|TRBJ1-4|TRBD1|TRBV9
CASSVAGTDGEKLFF
TGTGCCAGCAGCGTAGCTGGGACAGACGGGGAAAAACTGTTTTTT